These 12 T cell receptor beta chains share one sample of origin, sequenced in a study of early T cells in non-severe SARS-CoV-2 infection. Each CDR3 protein is one row after TCRdb ran MiXCR on the 5' RACE reads. The repertoire holds about 64,000 distinct CDR3 sequences, with around 10% as singletons. The sample in question was whole blood, obtained at baseline. The source of these receptors is an adult who was a healthcare worker with PCR-confirmed SARS-CoV-2 infection or an uninfected control (not recorded which).

The rearrangement joins TRBV7-2 to TRBJ1-2; 7 positions match TRBD1. The CDR3 length is 14 residues. Germline CDR1 reads SGHTA; CDR2 reads FQGNSA. Losses at the gene ends were 1 base for V and 4 bases for J; bases not matched to a gene: 3. The chain's CDR3 is CASSLGQGGYGYTF. DNA of the CDR3: TGTGCCAGCAGCTTAGGACAGGGTGGCTATGGCTACACCTTC.

The genes are TRBV20-1 and TRBJ2-3; no definite D call. V lost 6 bases, J lost 1 base, and 11 bases lay in between. Per the germline V gene, CDR1 is DFQATT and CDR2 is SNEGSKA (reference sequence). The CDR3 sequence is 13 residues long. In DNA, the CDR3 is TGCAGTGCCCTCTGGCCCCGCACAGATACGCAGTATTTT. Protein product: CSALWPRTDTQYF.

This clonotype was detected a few times. V and J are TRBV18 and TRBJ2-7; 9 nucleotides agree with TRBD1. Germline V gives CDR1 KGHSH, CDR2 LQKENI. This CDR3 is built from 15 residues. V trimming: 5 bases; J trimming: 6 bases; junction bases outside the gene matches: 11. CDR3 nucleotide sequence: TGTGCCAGCTCAATGGACAGGGGTATTCATCGCGAGCAGTACTTC. As protein: CASSMDRGIHREQYF.

DNA for the CDR3: TGTGCCAGCAGCGGGACAGGGATTGGGGATGAGCAGTTCTTC. This gives the protein CASSGTGIGDEQFF. The chain couples TRBV5-5 to TRBJ2-1; TRBD1 agrees at 9 bases. CDR1 is SGHKS and CDR2 is YYEKEE in the germline V gene (reference sequence). V gave up 4 bases and J gave up 8 bases; unmatched junction bases: 7. CDR3 size: 14 residues.

This clonotype was counted a few times. The chain employs TRBV29-1 and TRBJ1-1, with no clear D. V was cut by 5 bases and J by 1 base, with 5 bases left in between. The CDR3 is 11 residues long. Per germline, CDR1 SQVTM and CDR2 ANQGSEA. The CDR3 DNA reads TGCAGCGTTTCTGGGAACACTGAAGCTTTCTTT. It translates to CSVSGNTEAFF.

This clonotype was seen a few times. The chain has TRBV6-2 or TRBV6-3 and TRBJ2-1; TRBD2 matches at 13 bases. The trim removed 2 bases at V and 6 bases at J, leaving 4 bases unmatched. Per the germline V gene, CDR1 is MNHEY and CDR2 is SVGEGT. The CDR3 totals 16 residues. This CDR3 is CASSYLRLAGGNEQFF. As DNA, the CDR3 is TGTGCCAGCAGTTACCTTCGACTAGCGGGGGGCAATGAGCAGTTCTTC.

This clonotype was counted a few times. The chain joins TRBV2 to TRBJ2-3; the D gene is possibly TRBD2 (7 bases). V was pared by 7 bases and J by 7 bases, with 15 bases between. This CDR3 is built from 13 residues. CDR1 and CDR2 from the germline V gene are SNHLY and FYNNEI. The CDR3 region has the DNA TGTGCCAGCACTCCTAGGGGGGGAAATACGCAGTATTTT. This codes for CASTPRGGNTQYF.

This clonotype was found a few times. The V and J genes are TRBV11-2 and TRBJ2-2; TRBD1 is a possible D gene (5 bases). The CDR3 is made up of 17 amino acids. In germline, CDR1 is SGHAT, CDR2 FQNNGV. Trimming removed 5 bases at V and 4 bases at J, with 20 bases between. CDR3 DNA: TGTGCCAGCAGCCAGCTAGGAGTCAGGGTGATCACCGGGGAGCTGTTTTTT. Its protein product is CASSQLGVRVITGELFF.

V gene TRBV5-4 combines with J gene TRBJ2-2; D is undetermined. V was pared by 3 bases and J by 2 bases, with 11 bases between. The CDR3 is made up of 15 amino acids. Germline values: CDR1 SGHNT, CDR2 YYREEE (reference sequence). This CDR3 reads CASSSSRANTGELFF. The CDR3 region has the DNA TGTGCCAGCAGCTCGTCCCGGGCCAACACCGGGGAGCTGTTTTTT. Complete variable domain (other parts from reference TRBV5-4 and TRBJ2-2): ETGVTQSPTHLIKTRGQQVTLRCSSQSGHNTVSWYQQALGQGPQFIFQYYREEENGRGNFPPRFSGLQFPNYSSELNVNALELDDSALYLCASSSSRANTGELFFGEGSRLTVL.

This clonotype was recorded a few times. The rearrangement joins TRBV20-1 to TRBJ1-2, with a weak D call TRBD1 (5 bases). Germline assignment: CDR1 DFQATT and CDR2 SNEGSKA (reference sequence). V was clipped by 4 bases and J by 6 bases, with 15 bases between them. CDR3 length: 13 residues. CDR3 in DNA: TGCAGTGCTATGGGGGGAAGTGGTAATGGCTACACCTTC. Translation: CSAMGGSGNGYTF.

This clonotype occurred many times. The chain recombines TRBV7-6 with TRBJ2-7, with D perhaps matching TRBD1 (5 bases). CDR3 length: 13 residues. Looked up from germline, CDR1 is SGHVS and CDR2 is FNYEAQ. Deletions cut 8 bases from V and 0 bases from J, with 11 bases between. CDR3 region: CASSDSFSYEQYF. DNA for the CDR3: TGTGCCAGCTCCGACAGCTTCTCCTACGAGCAGTACTTC.

The chain joins TRBV10-2 to TRBJ2-3; tentative D call: TRBD2 (6 bases). Per the germline V gene, CDR1 is WSHSY and CDR2 is SAAADI. The CDR3 loop spans 14 amino acids. Trimming took 5 bases from V and 2 from J, leaving 11 bases between them. As DNA, the CDR3 is TGCGCCAGCAGTATGACTAGATCCACAGATACGCAGTATTTT. Its protein is CASSMTRSTDTQYF.